Detailed here is one T cell receptor (beta chain). Its target is not known. The sample comes from a study of CD8 T cells in Susac syndrome. Findings and limits, study-wide: Individuals included in the TCR sequencing and HLA analysis were acknowledged by the study to be relatively few in number.

An amount of RNA that ranged from about 0.45 to 1 ug was reverse transcribed with random hexamers. TCR beta CDR3 was amplified by immunoSEQ covering 54 Vbeta and 13 Jbeta. TCRdb recomputed calls from the immunoSEQ multiplex PCR reads with MiXCR, one row per CDR3 protein. Here the sample spans approximately 160,000 distinct CDR3 sequences, just under 95% being singletons. Sequences were obtained from CD4+ T cells from PBMCs. This TCR came from a human donor in good health.

The CDR3 is CASSERAGLNIQYF. For the CDR3, the DNA is TGTGCCAGCAGTGAGCGAGCGGGGCTAAACATTCAGTACTTC. The chain is built from TRBV6-1 and TRBJ2-4, with TRBD2 matching over 7 bases. CDR1 MNHNS and CDR2 SASEGT come from the germline V gene. The CDR3 runs 14 residues. The ends lost 3 bases at V and 6 bases at J; junction bases unmatched: 5.